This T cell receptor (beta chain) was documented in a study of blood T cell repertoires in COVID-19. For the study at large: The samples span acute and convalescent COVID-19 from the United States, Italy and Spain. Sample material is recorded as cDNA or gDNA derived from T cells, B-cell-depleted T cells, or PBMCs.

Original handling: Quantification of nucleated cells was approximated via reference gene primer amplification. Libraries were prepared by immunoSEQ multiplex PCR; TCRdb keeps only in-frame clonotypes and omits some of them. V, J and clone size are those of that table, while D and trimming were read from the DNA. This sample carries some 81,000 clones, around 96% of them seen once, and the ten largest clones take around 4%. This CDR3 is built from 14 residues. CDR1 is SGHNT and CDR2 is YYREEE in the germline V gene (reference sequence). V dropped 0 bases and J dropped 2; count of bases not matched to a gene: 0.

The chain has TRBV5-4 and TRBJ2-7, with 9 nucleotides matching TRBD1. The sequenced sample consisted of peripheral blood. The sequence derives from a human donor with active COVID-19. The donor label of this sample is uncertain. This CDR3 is CASSLGQGAYEQYF. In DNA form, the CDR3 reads TGTGCCAGCAGCTTGGGACAGGGGGCCTACGAGCAGTACTTC.